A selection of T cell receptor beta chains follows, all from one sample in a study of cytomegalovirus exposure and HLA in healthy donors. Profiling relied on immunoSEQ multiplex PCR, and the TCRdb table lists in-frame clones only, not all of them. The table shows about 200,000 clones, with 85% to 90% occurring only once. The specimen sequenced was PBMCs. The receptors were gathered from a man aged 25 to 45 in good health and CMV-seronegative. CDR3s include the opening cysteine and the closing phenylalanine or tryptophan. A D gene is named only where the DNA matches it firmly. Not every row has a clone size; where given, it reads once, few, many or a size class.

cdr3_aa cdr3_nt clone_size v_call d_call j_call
CASSLDRTRYGYTF TGTGCCAGCAGCCTCGACAGGACTAGGTATGGCTACACCTTC once TRBV7-2 . TRBJ1-2
CASSSGVTNSPLHF TGCGCCAGCAGTTCAGGGGTCACGAATTCACCCCTCCACTTT . TRBV5-1 . TRBJ1-6
CASIPDREYYGYTF TGTGCCAGTATCCCGGACAGGGAGTACTATGGCTACACCTTC . TRBV19 TRBD1 TRBJ1-2
CASSQAGAYEQYF TGCGCCAGCAGCCAAGCGGGAGCCTACGAGCAGTACTTC . TRBV5-1 TRBD2 TRBJ2-7
CASSSGLLGTEAFF TGTGCCAGCAGCTCCGGACTTCTGGGGACTGAAGCTTTCTTT . TRBV7-9 . TRBJ1-1
CASSQGEGIAMNTEAFF TGCGCCAGCAGCCAAGGGGAGGGGATTGCTATGAACACTGAAGCTTTCTTT . TRBV4-1 . TRBJ1-1
CASSERVGLNTDTQYF TGTGCCAGCAGTGAAAGGGTGGGGCTGAACACAGATACGCAGTATTTT . TRBV6-1 . TRBJ2-3
CSSSLMSASGKDEQFF TGTTCCAGCAGCTTAATGTCGGCTAGCGGGAAAGATGAGCAGTTCTTC . TRBV7-9 TRBD2 TRBJ2-1
CASSLGGQGADEQYF TGTGCCAGCAGCTTAGGAGGACAGGGGGCGGACGAGCAGTACTTC . TRBV13 TRBD1 TRBJ2-7
CASSLDGDTQYF TGCGCCAGCAGCTTGGACGGAGATACGCAGTATTTT . TRBV5-1 . TRBJ2-3
CASSLYGAGELFF TGTGCCAGCAGTTTATACGGAGCTGGGGAGCTGTTTTTT . TRBV28 . TRBJ2-2
CATETGSTYGYTF TGTGCCACCGAAACCGGGAGCACCTATGGCTACACCTTC . TRBV19 . TRBJ1-2
CASTQGPTQYGEQYF TGTGCCAGCACACAGGGCCCCACTCAATATGGAGAGCAGTACTTC . TRBV2 . TRBJ2-7
CASVGTGYGYTF TGTGCCAGCGTCGGGACAGGTTATGGCTACACCTTC . TRBV6-5 TRBD1 TRBJ1-2
CASSRSSGRAADTQYF TGTGCCAGCAGTAGATCTAGCGGGAGGGCGGCAGATACGCAGTATTTT . TRBV27 TRBD2 TRBJ2-3
CASSAGGPRTDTQYF TGTGCCAGCAGCGCGGGAGGCCCTCGCACAGATACGCAGTATTTT . TRBV9 TRBD2 TRBJ2-3
CASSKPRQGHTIYF TGTGCCAGCAGCAAACCTAGACAGGGGCACACCATATATTTT . TRBV21-1 . TRBJ1-3
CAWSVPGHQGPGELFF TGTGCCTGGAGTGTTCCGGGACACCAAGGCCCCGGGGAGCTGTTTTTT . TRBV30 . TRBJ2-2
CASGFGEKLFF TGTGCTAGTGGTTTCGGTGAAAAACTGTTTTTT . TRBV12-5 . TRBJ1-4
CASRWGGETQYF TGTGCCAGCAGATGGGGGGGAGAGACCCAGTACTTC . TRBV6-6 TRBD2 TRBJ2-5
CASSSRQPIYEQYF TGTGCCAGCAGTTCCCGACAGCCAATCTACGAGCAGTACTTC . TRBV6-6 . TRBJ2-7
CASSRGQGLGETQYF TGTGCCAGCAGCCGGGGACAGGGCTTAGGAGAGACCCAGTACTTC once TRBV7-2 TRBD1 TRBJ2-5
CASSPAATNEKLFF TGTGCCAGCTCACCGGCCGCAACTAATGAAAAACTGTTTTTT . TRBV18 . TRBJ1-4
CASSEPGTGAYEQYF TGTGCCAGCAGCGAACCCGGGACAGGGGCCTACGAGCAGTACTTC . TRBV6-1 TRBD1 TRBJ2-7
CASSLFSGNPFYNEQFF TGTGCCAGCAGCTTGTTTAGCGGAAACCCTTTCTACAATGAGCAGTTCTTC . TRBV5-6 . TRBJ2-1
CASSPLQGVHGYTF TGTGCCAGCAGTCCTTTACAGGGGGTCCATGGCTACACCTTC . TRBV27 TRBD1 TRBJ1-2
CASSVTTGGGEQYF TGTGCCAGCAGCGTAACGACAGGTGGAGGAGAGCAGTACTTC . TRBV9 . TRBJ2-7
CASSSGRGAAGDTQYF TGTGCCAGCAGCTCTGGGCGGGGGGCCGCCGGGGATACGCAGTATTTT . TRBV11-2 TRBD2 TRBJ2-3
CSAGGSDTQYF TGCAGTGCGGGGGGTTCGGATACGCAGTATTTT . TRBV20-1 . TRBJ2-3
CSSTLDRDYGYTF TGTTCCAGCACCCTCGACAGGGACTATGGCTACACCTTC . TRBV7-9 TRBD1 TRBJ1-2
CASSLAMGRLDGYTF TGTGCCAGCAGTTTAGCTATGGGGCGCCTGGATGGCTACACCTTC . TRBV28 . TRBJ1-2
CASSNAGYNSPLHF TGCGCCAGCAGCAATGCAGGGTATAATTCACCCCTCCACTTT . TRBV5-1 . TRBJ1-6
CASSKGTSGEETQYF TGCGCCAGCAGCAAAGGGACTAGCGGGGAAGAGACCCAGTACTTC . TRBV5-1 TRBD2 TRBJ2-5
CASSLGGGRVNHNEQFF TGCGCCAGCAGCTTGGGGGGCGGGAGGGTTAACCACAATGAGCAGTTCTTC . TRBV5-1 TRBD2 TRBJ2-1
CASSGYSGNTIYF TGTGCCAGCAGCGGGTACTCTGGAAACACCATATATTTT once TRBV2 . TRBJ1-3
CASSLLGRGRNQPQHF TGTGCCAGCAGCTTGTTGGGCAGGGGAAGGAATCAGCCCCAGCATTTT few TRBV5-6 . TRBJ1-5
CASSQGTSGDQETQYF TGTGCCAGCAGCCAAGGGACTAGCGGGGATCAAGAGACCCAGTACTTC . TRBV4-2 TRBD2 TRBJ2-5
CASSLSTGGGYGYTF TGTGCCAGCAGCTTATCCACAGGGGGCGGCTATGGCTACACCTTC . TRBV7-9 TRBD1 TRBJ1-2